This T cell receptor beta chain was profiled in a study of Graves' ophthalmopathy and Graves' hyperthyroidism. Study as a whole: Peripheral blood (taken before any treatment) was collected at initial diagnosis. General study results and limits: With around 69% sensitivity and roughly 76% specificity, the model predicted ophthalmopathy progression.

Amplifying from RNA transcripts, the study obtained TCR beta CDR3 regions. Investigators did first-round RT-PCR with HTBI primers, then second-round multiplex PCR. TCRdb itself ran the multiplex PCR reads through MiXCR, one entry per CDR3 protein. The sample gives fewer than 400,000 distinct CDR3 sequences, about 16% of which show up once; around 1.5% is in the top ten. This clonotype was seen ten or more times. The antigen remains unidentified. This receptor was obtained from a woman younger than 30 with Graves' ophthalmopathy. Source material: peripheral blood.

The CDR3 sequence is CASSYGQTTYQPQHF. CDR3 nucleotide sequence: TGTGCCAGCAGTTATGGACAGACTACTTATCAGCCCCAGCATTTT. The chain combines TRBV6-2 or TRBV6-3 with TRBJ1-5; possible D gene TRBD1, 6 bases. V was clipped by 3 bases and J by 5 bases, with 14 bases between them. Germline V CDR1 and CDR2: MNHEY, SVGEGT. The CDR3 consists of 15 residues.